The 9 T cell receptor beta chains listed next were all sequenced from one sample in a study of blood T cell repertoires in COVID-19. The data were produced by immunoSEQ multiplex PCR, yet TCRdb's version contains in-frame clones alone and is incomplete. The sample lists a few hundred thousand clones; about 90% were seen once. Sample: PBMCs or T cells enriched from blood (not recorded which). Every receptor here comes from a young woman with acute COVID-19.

Here the CDR3 reads CASRYPDRGNSPLHF. In DNA, the CDR3 is TGTGCCAGCCGATACCCGGACAGGGGGAATTCACCCCTCCACTTT. The V call is TRBV28, the J call TRBJ1-6; TRBD1 agrees at 10 bases. The junction had 8 bases not matched to a gene; V was cut back by 8 bases and J by 7 bases. CDR3 length: 15 residues. Germline lookup yields CDR1 MDHEN and CDR2 SYDVKM.

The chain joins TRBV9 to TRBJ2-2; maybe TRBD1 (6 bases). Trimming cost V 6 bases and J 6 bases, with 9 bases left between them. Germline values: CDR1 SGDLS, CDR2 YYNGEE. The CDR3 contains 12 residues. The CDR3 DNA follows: TGTGCCAGCAAGGGGGAATCCGGGGAGCTGTTTTTT. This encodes CASKGESGELFF.

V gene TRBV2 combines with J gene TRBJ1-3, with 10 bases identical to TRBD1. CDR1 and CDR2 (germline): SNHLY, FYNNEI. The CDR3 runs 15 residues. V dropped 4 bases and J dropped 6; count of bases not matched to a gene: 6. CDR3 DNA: TGTGCCAGCAGTGGGGGGACAGGGGATCTAAACACCATATATTTT. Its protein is CASSGGTGDLNTIYF.

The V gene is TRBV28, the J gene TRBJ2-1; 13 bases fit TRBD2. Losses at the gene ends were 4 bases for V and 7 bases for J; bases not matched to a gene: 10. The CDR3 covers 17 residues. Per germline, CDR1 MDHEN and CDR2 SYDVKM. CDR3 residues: CASSSNRGLAGVNEQFF. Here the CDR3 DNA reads TGTGCCAGCAGTTCTAACCGCGGACTAGCGGGAGTAAATGAGCAGTTCTTC. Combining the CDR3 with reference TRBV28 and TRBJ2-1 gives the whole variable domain DVKVTQSSRYLVKRTGEKVFLECVQDMDHENMFWYRQDPGLGLRLIYFSYDVKMKEKGDIPEGYSVSREKKERFSLILESASTNQTSMYLCASSSNRGLAGVNEQFFGPGTRLTVL.

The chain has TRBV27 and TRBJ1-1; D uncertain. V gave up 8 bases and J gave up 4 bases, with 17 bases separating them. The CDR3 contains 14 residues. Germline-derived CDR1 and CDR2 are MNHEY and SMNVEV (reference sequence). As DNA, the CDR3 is TGTGCCAGCGCTGCCGACTCATCCGGCACTGAAGCTTTCTTT. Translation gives CASAADSSGTEAFF.

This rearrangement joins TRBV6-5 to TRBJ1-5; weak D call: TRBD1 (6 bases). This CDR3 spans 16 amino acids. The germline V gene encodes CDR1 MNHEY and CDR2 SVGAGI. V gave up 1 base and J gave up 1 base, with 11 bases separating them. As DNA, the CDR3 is TGTGCCAGCAGTTACTGGGGGCGCGGGAGCAATCAGCCCCAGCATTTT. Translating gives CASSYWGRGSNQPQHF.

DNA of the CDR3: TGCGCCAGCAGTGAACGAGACAGGGGTAGCAATCAGCCCCAGCATTTT. Residues: CASSERDRGSNQPQHF. The chain is built from TRBV10-2 and TRBJ1-5; 8 bases fit TRBD1. The germline gives CDR1 WSHSY, CDR2 SAAADI. The CDR3 has 16 residues. The V segment lost 3 bases and the J segment 0 bases; nucleotides outside the gene matches: 4.

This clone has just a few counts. CDR3 bases: TGTGCCAGCAGTTTAGCTTTGGACAGGGTGGGGAGAGACTATGGCTACACCTTC. It is translated as CASSLALDRVGRDYGYTF. The J gene is TRBJ1-2, the V gene TRBV28; the match to TRBD1 covers 8 bases. The CDR3 extends over 18 amino acids. Germline-derived CDR1 and CDR2 are MDHEN and SYDVKM. The trim removed 2 bases at V and 3 bases at J, leaving 14 bases unmatched.

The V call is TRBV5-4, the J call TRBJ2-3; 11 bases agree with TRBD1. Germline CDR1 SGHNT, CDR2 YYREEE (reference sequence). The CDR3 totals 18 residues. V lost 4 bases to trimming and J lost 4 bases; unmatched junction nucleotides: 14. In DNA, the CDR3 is TGTGCCAGCAGCGCAACGACAACCGGGACAGGGGGGGCAGATACGCAGTATTTT. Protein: CASSATTTGTGGADTQYF. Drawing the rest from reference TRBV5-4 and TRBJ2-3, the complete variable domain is ETGVTQSPTHLIKTRGQQVTLRCSSQSGHNTVSWYQQALGQGPQFIFQYYREEENGRGNFPPRFSGLQFPNYSSELNVNALELDDSALYLCASSATTTGTGGADTQYFGPGTRLTVL.